The T cell receptor beta chain described here comes from a study of cytotoxic CD8 clonotypes in ibrutinib-treated CLL. Study results and caveats: Measured clonality at baseline was greater than in age-matched healthy donors and tracked with circulating CD8+ T-cell counts.

Only in-frame clones appear in the TCRdb table, and some are missing; sequencing was by immunoSEQ multiplex PCR. Here the sample spans fewer than 100,000 clones, roughly three quarters being singletons. The V end lost 6 bases, the J end lost 5 bases, and 4 bases lay between the germline ends. The germline gives CDR1 MDHEN, CDR2 SYDVKM. The CDR3 covers 10 residues. About this clone itself: Its antigen remains unknown. A much larger clone differs from this one at a single base, so this may be a read error. At the DNA level, this CDR3 is encoded by other sequences in the same sample as well.

The receptor's source is a human donor with chronic lymphocytic leukemia. The sample here was PBMCs, taken after 12 months of ibrutinib treatment. The gene calls are TRBV28 and TRBJ2-5; unclear D gene. The CDR3: CASRGETQYF. As DNA, the CDR3 is TGTGCCAGCAGGGGGGAGACCCAGTACTTC.